This is a list of T cell receptor beta chains from one sample in a study of cytomegalovirus exposure and HLA in healthy donors. The method was immunoSEQ multiplex PCR; TCRdb's version includes in-frame clones alone and lacks a portion of them. The sample lists 150,000 to 200,000 clones; about 80% were seen once. The source material was PBMCs. Receptor source: a man aged 45-60 years in good health and CMV-seropositive. Each CDR3 is given with its conserved first and last residue. Each record gives: V gene, J gene, clone size, D gene, CDR3 protein, CDR3 DNA. D genes are given only for firm matches. Where a row states a size, it is once, few, many or the class of an expanded clone; other rows omit it.

V gene: TRBV14; J gene: TRBJ2-1; clone size: -; D gene: -; CDR3 protein: CASSLRQRGSYNEQFF; CDR3 DNA: TGTGCCAGCAGCCTCAGACAGAGAGGCTCCTACAATGAGCAGTTCTTC
V gene: TRBV5-1; J gene: TRBJ1-1; clone size: -; D gene: TRBD1; CDR3 protein: CASSFDRARTEAFF; CDR3 DNA: TGCGCCAGCAGCTTCGACAGGGCGAGAACTGAAGCTTTCTTT
V gene: TRBV4-1; J gene: TRBJ2-7; clone size: -; D gene: -; CDR3 protein: CASSQVRGSPSYEQYF; CDR3 DNA: TGCGCCAGCAGCCAAGTTCGGGGGTCGCCCTCCTACGAGCAGTACTTC
V gene: TRBV5-1; J gene: TRBJ2-3; clone size: -; D gene: TRBD2; CDR3 protein: CASSVSGGPTDTQYF; CDR3 DNA: TGCGCCAGCAGCGTGTCGGGGGGGCCCACAGATACGCAGTATTTT
V gene: TRBV7-3; J gene: TRBJ2-5; clone size: -; D gene: -; CDR3 protein: CASSSTGGFKTQYF; CDR3 DNA: TGTGCCAGCAGCTCGACGGGGGGCTTTAAGACCCAGTACTTC
V gene: TRBV19; J gene: TRBJ1-1; clone size: -; D gene: -; CDR3 protein: CASIAPRDTEAFF; CDR3 DNA: TGTGCCAGTATCGCCCCGAGGGACACTGAAGCTTTCTTT
V gene: TRBV7-9; J gene: TRBJ2-2; clone size: few; D gene: -; CDR3 protein: CASSPIGEVNTGELFF; CDR3 DNA: TGTGCCAGCAGCCCCATAGGGGAAGTGAACACCGGGGAGCTGTTTTTT
V gene: TRBV30; J gene: TRBJ2-3; clone size: once; D gene: TRBD2; CDR3 protein: CAWSAGGGGDTQYF; CDR3 DNA: TGTGCCTGGAGTGCTGGCGGGGGTGGCGATACGCAGTATTTT
V gene: TRBV6-5; J gene: TRBJ2-2; clone size: -; D gene: -; CDR3 protein: CASSSSRNTGELFF; CDR3 DNA: TGTGCCAGCAGCTCCTCTCGTAACACCGGGGAGCTGTTTTTT
V gene: TRBV27; J gene: TRBJ2-2; clone size: once; D gene: TRBD1; CDR3 protein: CASSFLAPGTGPGELFF; CDR3 DNA: TGTGCCAGCAGTTTCCTAGCGCCCGGGACAGGACCCGGGGAGCTGTTTTTT
V gene: TRBV10-2; J gene: TRBJ1-6; clone size: -; D gene: -; CDR3 protein: CASSDAVRESPLHF; CDR3 DNA: TGCGCCAGCAGTGATGCGGTACGGGAGTCACCCCTCCACTTT
V gene: TRBV6-1; J gene: TRBJ1-5; clone size: once; D gene: -; CDR3 protein: CASSEAGVVSPQHF; CDR3 DNA: TGTGCCAGCAGTGAAGCGGGAGTTGTATCCCCCCAGCATTTT
V gene: TRBV27; J gene: TRBJ2-7; clone size: -; D gene: TRBD1; CDR3 protein: CASSTGGEQYF; CDR3 DNA: TGTGCCAGCAGTACAGGGGGCGAGCAGTACTTC
V gene: TRBV5-8; J gene: TRBJ1-5; clone size: -; D gene: TRBD1; CDR3 protein: CASSLYRGTGPQPQHF; CDR3 DNA: TGTGCCAGCAGCTTGTACCGCGGGACAGGCCCTCAGCCCCAGCATTTT
V gene: TRBV2; J gene: TRBJ2-5; clone size: -; D gene: -; CDR3 protein: CASSENAKETQYF; CDR3 DNA: TGTGCCAGCAGTGAAAATGCGAAAGAGACCCAGTACTTC
V gene: TRBV10-3; J gene: TRBJ2-4; clone size: -; D gene: TRBD1; CDR3 protein: CAISRDRDGKNIQYF; CDR3 DNA: TGTGCCATCAGCCGAGACAGGGATGGGAAAAACATTCAGTACTTC
V gene: TRBV4-2; J gene: TRBJ2-2; clone size: few; D gene: TRBD2; CDR3 protein: CASSQDRGRGAKGTGELFF; CDR3 DNA: TGTGCCAGCAGCCAAGATCGTGGGCGGGGGGCGAAGGGGACCGGGGAGCTGTTTTTT
V gene: TRBV7-2; J gene: TRBJ2-1; clone size: -; D gene: TRBD2; CDR3 protein: CASSFGLARNEQFF; CDR3 DNA: TGTGCCAGCAGCTTCGGACTAGCACGGAATGAGCAGTTCTTC
V gene: TRBV5-4; J gene: TRBJ1-1; clone size: -; D gene: TRBD1; CDR3 protein: CASSLPGQGVNTEAFF; CDR3 DNA: TGTGCCAGCAGCCTACCGGGACAGGGGGTCAACACTGAAGCTTTCTTT
V gene: TRBV5-6; J gene: TRBJ1-4; clone size: once; D gene: TRBD1; CDR3 protein: CASSTGGAKLFF; CDR3 DNA: TGTGCCAGCAGCACAGGGGGGGCAAAACTGTTTTTT
V gene: TRBV19; J gene: TRBJ1-1; clone size: once; D gene: -; CDR3 protein: CASTLDRLNTEAFF; CDR3 DNA: TGTGCCAGTACCTTAGACAGGCTGAACACTGAAGCTTTCTTT
V gene: TRBV6-5; J gene: TRBJ2-1; clone size: -; D gene: -; CDR3 protein: CASSYGPRNSNEQFF; CDR3 DNA: TGTGCCAGCAGTTACGGTCCTAGGAATAGCAATGAGCAGTTCTTC
V gene: TRBV7-9; J gene: TRBJ2-1; clone size: few; D gene: -; CDR3 protein: CASSPVYNEQFF; CDR3 DNA: TGTGCCAGCAGCCCAGTCTACAATGAGCAGTTCTTC